Reported below is one TCR beta chain. The authors obtained PBMCs from about 9 ml of fresh peripheral blood. V lost 1 base to trimming and J lost 5 bases, with 20 bases between them. Germline-derived CDR1 and CDR2 are SGHVS and FQNEAQ. The CDR3 loop spans 18 amino acids. TCR beta CDR3 region amplification was performed from RNA transcripts. TCR CDR3 underwent first-round RT-PCR with the HTBI primer set. TCRdb re-called the multiplex PCR reads through MiXCR, storing one row per CDR3 protein. This repertoire shows 400,000 or so distinct CDR3 sequences, about 14% found once; its top ten account for around 19%. This sample stems from a study of T cells in Graves' hyperthyroidism and ophthalmopathy. On the study more broadly: Upon initial diagnosis and before any treatment, peripheral blood was collected.

Sample: blood. J is TRBJ2-2 and V is TRBV7-8; D is perhaps TRBD1 (6 bases). The sequence came from a woman aged 25 to 39 with Graves' ophthalmopathy. The DNA of the CDR3 is TGTGCCAGCAGCTTAGGAGGTTGGGCAGGGGTTTTTACCGGGGAGCTGTTTTTT. Translated, it gives CASSLGGWAGVFTGELFF.